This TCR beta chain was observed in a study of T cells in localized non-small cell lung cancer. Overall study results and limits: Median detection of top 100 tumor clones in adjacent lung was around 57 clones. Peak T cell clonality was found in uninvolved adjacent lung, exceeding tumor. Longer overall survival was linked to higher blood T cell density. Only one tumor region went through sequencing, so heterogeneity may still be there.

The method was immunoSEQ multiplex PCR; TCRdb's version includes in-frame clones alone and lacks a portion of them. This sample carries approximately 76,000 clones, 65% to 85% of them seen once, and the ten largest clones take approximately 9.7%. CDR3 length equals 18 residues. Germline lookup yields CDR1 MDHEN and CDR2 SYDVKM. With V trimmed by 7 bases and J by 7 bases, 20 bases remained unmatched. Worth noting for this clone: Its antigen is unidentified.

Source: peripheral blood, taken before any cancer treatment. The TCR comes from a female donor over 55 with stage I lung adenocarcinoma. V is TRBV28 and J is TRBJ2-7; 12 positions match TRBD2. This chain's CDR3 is CASTKSASGRGPRREQYF. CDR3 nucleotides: TGTGCCAGCACTAAAAGCGCTAGCGGGAGGGGCCCGCGACGAGAGCAGTACTTC.